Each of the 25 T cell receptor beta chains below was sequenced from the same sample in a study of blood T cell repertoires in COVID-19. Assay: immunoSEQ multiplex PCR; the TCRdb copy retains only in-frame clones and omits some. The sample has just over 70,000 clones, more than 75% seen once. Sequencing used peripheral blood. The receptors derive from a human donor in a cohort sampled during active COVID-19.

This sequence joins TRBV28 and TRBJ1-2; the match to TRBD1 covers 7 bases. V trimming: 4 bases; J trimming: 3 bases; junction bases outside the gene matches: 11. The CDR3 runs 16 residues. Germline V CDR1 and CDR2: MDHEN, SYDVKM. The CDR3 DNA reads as TGTGCCAGCAGTTCCCCCATTCCCGGGACAGACTATGGCTACACCTTC. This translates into CASSSPIPGTDYGYTF.

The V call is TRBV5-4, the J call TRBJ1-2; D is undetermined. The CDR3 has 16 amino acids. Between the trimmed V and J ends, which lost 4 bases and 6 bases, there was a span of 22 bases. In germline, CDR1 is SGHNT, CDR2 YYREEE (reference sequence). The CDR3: CASSPWGGNELDGYTF. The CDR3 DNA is TGTGCCAGCAGCCCTTGGGGAGGGAACGAGTTAGATGGCTACACCTTC.

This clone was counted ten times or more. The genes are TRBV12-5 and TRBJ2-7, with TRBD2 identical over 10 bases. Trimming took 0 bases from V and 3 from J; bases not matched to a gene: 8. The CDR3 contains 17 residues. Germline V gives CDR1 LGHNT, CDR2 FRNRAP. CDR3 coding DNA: TGTGCTAGTGGTTTGGTAAGGCTAGCGGGGGCTCACTACGAGCAGTACTTC. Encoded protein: CASGLVRLAGAHYEQYF.

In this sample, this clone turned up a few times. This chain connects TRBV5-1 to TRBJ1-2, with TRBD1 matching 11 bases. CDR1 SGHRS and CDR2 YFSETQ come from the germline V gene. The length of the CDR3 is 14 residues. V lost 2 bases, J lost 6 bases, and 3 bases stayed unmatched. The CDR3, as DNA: TGCGCCAGCAGCTTTGGACAGGGGGCGGATGGCTACACCTTC. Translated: CASSFGQGADGYTF.

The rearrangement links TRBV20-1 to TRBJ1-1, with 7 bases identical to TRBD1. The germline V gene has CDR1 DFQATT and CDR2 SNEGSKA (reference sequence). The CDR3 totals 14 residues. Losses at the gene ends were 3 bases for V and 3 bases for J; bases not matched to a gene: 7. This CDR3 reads CSASRGGTDTEAFF. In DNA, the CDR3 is TGCAGTGCTAGTCGGGGGGGGACAGACACTGAAGCTTTCTTT.

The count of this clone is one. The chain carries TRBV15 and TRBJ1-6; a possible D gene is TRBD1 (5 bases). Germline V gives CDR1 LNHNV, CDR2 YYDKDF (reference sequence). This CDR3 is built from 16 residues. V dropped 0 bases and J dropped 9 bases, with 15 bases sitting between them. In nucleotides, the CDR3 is TGTGCCACCAGCAGAGATTTGGGGCGGCGGCCTTCACCCCTCCACTTT. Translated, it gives CATSRDLGRRPSPLHF.

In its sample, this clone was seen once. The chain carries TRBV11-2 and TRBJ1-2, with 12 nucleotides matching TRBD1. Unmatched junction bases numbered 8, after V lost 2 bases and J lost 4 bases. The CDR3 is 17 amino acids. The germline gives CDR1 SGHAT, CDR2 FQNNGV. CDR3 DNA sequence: TGTGCCAGCAGCTTAACCTCCGGGACAGGGGGCGGCTATGGCTACACCTTC. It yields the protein CASSLTSGTGGGYGYTF.

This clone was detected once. This CDR3 reads CASSQGSDKGFLYEQYF. CDR3 DNA sequence: TGTGCCAGCAGCCAAGGTTCGGACAAAGGCTTTCTCTACGAGCAGTACTTC. This rearrangement joins TRBV3-1 (or the pseudogene TRBV3-2) to TRBJ2-7; TRBD1 is a possible D gene (5 bases). This CDR3 region has 17 residues. From germline, CDR1 is LGHDT and CDR2 YNNKEL (reference sequence). V lost 1 base to trimming and J lost 3 bases, with 19 bases between them.

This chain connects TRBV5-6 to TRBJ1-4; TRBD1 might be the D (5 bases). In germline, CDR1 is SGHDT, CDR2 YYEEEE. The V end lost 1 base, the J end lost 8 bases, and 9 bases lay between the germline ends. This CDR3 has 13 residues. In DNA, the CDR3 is TGTGCCAGCAGCTTGTGGGGGGAGGAAAAACTGTTTTTT. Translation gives CASSLWGEEKLFF.

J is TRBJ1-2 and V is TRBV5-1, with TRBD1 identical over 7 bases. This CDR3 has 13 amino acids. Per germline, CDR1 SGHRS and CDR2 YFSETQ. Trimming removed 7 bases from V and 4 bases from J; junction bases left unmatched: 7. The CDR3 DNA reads TGCGCCAGCGGGCGTCGGGACAGCTATGGCTACACCTTC. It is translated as CASGRRDSYGYTF.

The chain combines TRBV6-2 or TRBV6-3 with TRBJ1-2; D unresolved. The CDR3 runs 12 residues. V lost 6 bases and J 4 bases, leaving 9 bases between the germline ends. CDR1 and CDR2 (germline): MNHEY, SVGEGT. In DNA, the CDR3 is TGTGCCAGCAGCCGCGATAGCTATGGCTACACCTTC. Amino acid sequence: CASSRDSYGYTF.

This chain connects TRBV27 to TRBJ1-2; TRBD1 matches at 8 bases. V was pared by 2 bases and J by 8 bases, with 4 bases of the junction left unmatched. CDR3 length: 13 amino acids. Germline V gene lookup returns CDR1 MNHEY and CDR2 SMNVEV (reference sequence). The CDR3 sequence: CASSLGTGRGYTF. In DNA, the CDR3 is TGTGCCAGCAGTTTAGGGACAGGTCGCGGCTACACCTTC.

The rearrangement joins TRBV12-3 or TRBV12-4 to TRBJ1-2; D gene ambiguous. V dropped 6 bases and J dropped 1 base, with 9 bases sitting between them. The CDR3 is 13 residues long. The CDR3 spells CASSPLNNYGYTF. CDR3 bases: TGTGCCAGCAGCCCCCTTAATAACTATGGCTACACCTTC.

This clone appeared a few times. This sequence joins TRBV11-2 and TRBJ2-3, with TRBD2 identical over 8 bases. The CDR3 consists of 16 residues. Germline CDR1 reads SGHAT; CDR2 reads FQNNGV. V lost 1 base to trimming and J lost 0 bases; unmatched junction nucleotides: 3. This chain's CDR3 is CASSLARGASTDTQYF. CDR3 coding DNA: TGTGCCAGCAGCTTAGCGCGGGGGGCTAGCACAGATACGCAGTATTTT.

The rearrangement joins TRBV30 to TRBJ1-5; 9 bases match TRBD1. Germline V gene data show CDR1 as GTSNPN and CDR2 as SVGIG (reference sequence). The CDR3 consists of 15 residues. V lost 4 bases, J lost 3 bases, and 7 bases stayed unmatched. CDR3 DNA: TGTGCCTGGAACCCGACAGGGGGGGTCAATCAGCCCCAGCATTTT. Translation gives CAWNPTGGVNQPQHF. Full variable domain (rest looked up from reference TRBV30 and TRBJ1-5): SQTIHQWPATLVQPVGSPLSLECTVEGTSNPNLYWYRQAAGRGLQLLFYSVGIGQISSEVPQNLSASRPQDRQFILSSKKLLLSDSGFYLCAWNPTGGVNQPQHFGDGTRLSIL.

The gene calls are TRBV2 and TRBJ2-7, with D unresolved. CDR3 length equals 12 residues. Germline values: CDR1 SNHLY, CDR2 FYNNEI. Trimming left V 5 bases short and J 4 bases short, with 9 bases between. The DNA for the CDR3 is TGTGCCAGCAGTACAACAGCTTACGAGCAGTACTTC. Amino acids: CASSTTAYEQYF.

CDR3 region: CAWDRGLQNTEAFF. CDR3 nucleotide sequence: TGTGCCTGGGACAGGGGGCTCCAGAACACTGAAGCTTTCTTT. The chain couples TRBV30 to TRBJ1-1; 10 nucleotides align to TRBD1. Per germline, CDR1 GTSNPN and CDR2 SVGIG (reference sequence). The CDR3 spans 14 residues. V lost 5 bases to trimming and J lost 1 base; unmatched junction nucleotides: 4.

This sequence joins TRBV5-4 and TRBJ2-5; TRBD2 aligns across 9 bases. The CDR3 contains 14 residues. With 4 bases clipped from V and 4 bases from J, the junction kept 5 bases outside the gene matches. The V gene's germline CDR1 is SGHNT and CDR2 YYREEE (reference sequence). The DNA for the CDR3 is TGTGCCAGCAGCCCGGGACTAGCAGGAGAGACCCAGTACTTC. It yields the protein CASSPGLAGETQYF. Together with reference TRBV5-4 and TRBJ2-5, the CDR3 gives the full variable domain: ETGVTQSPTHLIKTRGQQVTLRCSSQSGHNTVSWYQQALGQGPQFIFQYYREEENGRGNFPPRFSGLQFPNYSSELNVNALELDDSALYLCASSPGLAGETQYFGPGTRLLVL.

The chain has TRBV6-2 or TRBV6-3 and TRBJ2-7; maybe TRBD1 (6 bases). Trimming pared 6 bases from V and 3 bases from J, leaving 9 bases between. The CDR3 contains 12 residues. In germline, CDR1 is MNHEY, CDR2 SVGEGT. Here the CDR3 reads CASSRTVYEQYF. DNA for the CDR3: TGTGCCAGCAGCAGGACAGTCTACGAGCAGTACTTC.

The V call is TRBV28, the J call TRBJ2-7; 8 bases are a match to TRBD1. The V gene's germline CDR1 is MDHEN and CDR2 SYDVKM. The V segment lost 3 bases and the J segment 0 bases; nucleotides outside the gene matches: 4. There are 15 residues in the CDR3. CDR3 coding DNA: TGTGCCAGCAGTTTGATGGACAGGGACTCCTACGAGCAGTACTTC. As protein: CASSLMDRDSYEQYF.

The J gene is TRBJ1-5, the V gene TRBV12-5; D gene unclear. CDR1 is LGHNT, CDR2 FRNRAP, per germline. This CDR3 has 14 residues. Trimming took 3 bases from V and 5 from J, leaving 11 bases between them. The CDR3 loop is CASGLSFDYQPQHF. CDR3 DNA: TGTGCTAGTGGTTTATCCTTTGACTATCAGCCCCAGCATTTT.

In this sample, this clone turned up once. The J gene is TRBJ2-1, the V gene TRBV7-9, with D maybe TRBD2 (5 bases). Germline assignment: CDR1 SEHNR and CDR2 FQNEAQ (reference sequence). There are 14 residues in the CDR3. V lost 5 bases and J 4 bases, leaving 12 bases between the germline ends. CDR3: CASSLDGKYNEQFF. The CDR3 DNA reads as TGTGCCAGCAGCCTGGACGGGAAGTACAATGAGCAGTTCTTC.

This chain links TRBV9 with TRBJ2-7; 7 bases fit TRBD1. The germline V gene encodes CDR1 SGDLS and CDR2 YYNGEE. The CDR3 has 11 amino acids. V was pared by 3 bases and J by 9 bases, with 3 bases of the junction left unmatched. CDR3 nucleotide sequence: TGTGCCAGCAGCGCGGGACAGTCGCAGTACTTC. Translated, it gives CASSAGQSQYF. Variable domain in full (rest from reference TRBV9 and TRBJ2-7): DSGVTQTPKHLITATGQRVTLRCSPRSGDLSVYWYQQSLDQGLQFLIQYYNGEERAKGNILERFSAQQFPDLHSELNLSSLELGDSALYFCASSAGQSQYFGPGTRLTVT.

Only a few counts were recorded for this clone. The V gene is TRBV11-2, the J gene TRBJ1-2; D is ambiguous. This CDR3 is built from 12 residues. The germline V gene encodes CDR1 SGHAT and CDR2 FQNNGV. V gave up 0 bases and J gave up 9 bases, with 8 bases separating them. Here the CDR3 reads CASSLDAVRYTF. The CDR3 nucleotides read TGTGCCAGCAGCTTAGATGCGGTACGCTACACCTTC.

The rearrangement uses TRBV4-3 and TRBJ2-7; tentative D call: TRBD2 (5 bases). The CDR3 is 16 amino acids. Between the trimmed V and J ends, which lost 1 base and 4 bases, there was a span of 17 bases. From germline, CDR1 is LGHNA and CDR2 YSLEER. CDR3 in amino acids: CASSQGLGRGDYEQYF. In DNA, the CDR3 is TGCGCCAGCAGCCAAGGGTTGGGGAGAGGAGATTACGAGCAGTACTTC.